The 31 T cell receptor beta chains presented below share a single source sample, sequenced in a study of T cells in Graves' hyperthyroidism and ophthalmopathy. Using RNA transcripts as the source, TCR beta CDR3 regions were amplified. Primed by the HTBI set, a first-round RT-PCR was run on the TCR CDR3. One entry per CDR3 protein results from TCRdb running MiXCR on the multiplex PCR reads. The data show 300,000 to 400,000 distinct CDR3 sequences, with around 23% seen just once and over 40% held by the top ten. The sequenced sample consisted of blood. The receptors were sampled from a woman aged 45-59 years with Graves' hyperthyroidism.

The table lists this clonotype with many counts. The rearrangement links TRBV7-2 to TRBJ2-7; 9 bases are shared with TRBD2. In germline, CDR1 is SGHTA, CDR2 FQGNSA. The CDR3 extends over 15 amino acids. J gave up 5 bases and V 3 bases, and 8 bases lay outside the gene matches. CDR3 residues: CASSFSSGRFNEQYF. CDR3 nucleotides: TGTGCCAGCAGCTTCAGTAGCGGGAGATTTAACGAGCAGTACTTC.

The chain has TRBV2 and TRBJ1-4, with a tentative D call TRBD1 (5 bases). Trimming shortened V by 5 bases and J by 5 bases, and 12 bases separated the two germline ends. The germline gives CDR1 SNHLY, CDR2 FYNNEI. This CDR3 is built from 14 residues. The CDR3 nucleotides are TGTGCCAGCAGTTCAGACAGAGCCAATGAAAAACTGTTTTTT. This translates into CASSSDRANEKLFF.

To note about this clonotype: This clone may be a read error of a much larger clone one base away. V gene TRBV7-9 combines with J gene TRBJ2-7; D may be TRBD1 (6 bases). Germline V gene lookup returns CDR1 SEHNR and CDR2 FQNEAQ (reference sequence). This CDR3 is built from 15 residues. CDR3 loop: CASSSPDRRGYGQYF. The CDR3 DNA follows: TGTGCCAGCAGCTCACCGGACAGACGAGGCTACGGGCAGTACTTC.

This clonotype was counted at least ten times. This chain connects TRBV6-8 to TRBJ1-5, with D uncertain. Per the germline V gene, CDR1 is MNHGY and CDR2 is SAAAGT. This CDR3 spans 16 amino acids. V lost 2 bases, J lost 1 base, and 12 bases lay in between. CDR3 sequence reads: CASSYVRKGSNQPQHF. The DNA for the CDR3 is TGTGCCAGCAGTTACGTTCGCAAAGGGAGCAATCAGCCCCAGCATTTT.

This clonotype was counted between two and nine times. This chain connects TRBV15 to TRBJ2-6, with D uncertain. The ends were cut back, 6 bases at V and 1 base at J, with 4 bases in the middle. Germline loops: CDR1 LNHNV, CDR2 YYDKDF (reference sequence). This CDR3 spans 13 amino acids. The DNA of the CDR3 is TGTGCCACCAGGGGGTCTGGGGCCAACGTCCTGACTTTC. It codes for CATRGSGANVLTF.

The table lists this clonotype with a few counts. The chain combines TRBV7-3 with TRBJ1-1, with TRBD1 identical over 9 bases. The V segment lost 1 base and the J segment 0 bases; nucleotides outside the gene matches: 9. The CDR3 consists of 18 residues. CDR1 is SGHTA, CDR2 FQGTGA, per germline. CDR3 sequence: CASSLKGGQGLMNTEAFF. For the CDR3, the DNA is TGTGCCAGCAGCTTAAAGGGGGGACAGGGTCTGATGAACACTGAAGCTTTCTTT. The variable domain in full, completed from reference TRBV7-3 and TRBJ1-1, reads GAGVSQTPSNKVTEKGKYVELRCDPISGHTALYWYRQSLGQGPEFLIYFQGTGAADDSGLPNDRFFAVRPEGSVSTLKIQRTERGDSAVYLCASSLKGGQGLMNTEAFFGQGTRLTVV.

This clonotype was detected many times. The J gene is TRBJ2-1, the V gene TRBV27, with D unclear. Germline lookup yields CDR1 MNHEY and CDR2 SMNVEV (reference sequence). The CDR3 spans 14 residues. Trimming took 1 base from V and 0 from J, leaving 4 bases between them. The CDR3, as DNA: TGTGCCAGCAGTTTATGGGGCTCCTACAATGAGCAGTTCTTC. Encoded protein: CASSLWGSYNEQFF.

This chain links TRBV7-9 with TRBJ2-3, with 7 bases aligning to TRBD2. The CDR3 covers 12 residues. CDR1 is SEHNR, CDR2 FQNEAQ, per germline (reference sequence). V dropped 1 base and J dropped 14; count of bases not matched to a gene: 6. CDR3 protein: CASSLDAGEPYF. DNA of the CDR3: TGTGCCAGCAGCTTAGACGCGGGGGAGCCGTATTTT.

This chain joins TRBV10-1 and TRBJ2-5; D is undetermined. The CDR3 extends over 11 amino acids. Trimming took 8 bases from V and 5 from J, leaving 9 bases between them. Germline loops: CDR1 WNHNN, CDR2 SYGVQD (reference sequence). The CDR3 loop reads CASPCYETQYF. The CDR3 DNA sequence: TGCGCCAGCCCCTGTTACGAGACCCAGTACTTC.

This sequence joins TRBV12-3 or TRBV12-4 and TRBJ2-3; 10 bases are a match to TRBD1. Losses at the gene ends were 7 bases for V and 3 bases for J; bases not matched to a gene: 7. This CDR3 spans 15 amino acids. The CDR3 DNA sequence: TGTGCCAGCAAACCCGACAGGGGGCGTACAGATACGCAGTATTTT. Protein product: CASKPDRGRTDTQYF.

This clonotype was detected ten times or more. The V and J genes are TRBV12-3 or TRBV12-4 and TRBJ1-2; 7 positions match TRBD1. V lost 2 bases and J lost 4; bases outside the gene matches: 1. The CDR3 is made up of 13 amino acids. CDR3 residues: CASSLRQGYGYTF. In nucleotides, the CDR3 is TGTGCCAGCAGTTTAAGACAGGGCTATGGCTACACCTTC.

This clonotype was observed at least ten times. V is TRBV6-1 and J is TRBJ1-1; unclear D gene. The CDR3 covers 13 residues. V was clipped by 6 bases and J by 4 bases, with 12 bases between them. Germline CDR1 reads MNHNS; CDR2 reads SASEGT. CDR3 nucleotides: TGTGCCAGCAGCTTGGCTAAGGGCACTGAAGCTTTCTTT. Encoded protein: CASSLAKGTEAFF.

This clonotype was seen just once. J is TRBJ2-4 and V is TRBV20-1; D remains ambiguous. The CDR3 loop spans 16 amino acids. CDR1 and CDR2 (germline): DFQATT, SNEGSKA (reference sequence). The V and J ends lost 0 bases and 4 bases respectively, with 16 bases between them. This CDR3 is CSARDGVGKSKNIQYF. The DNA for the CDR3 is TGCAGTGCTAGAGATGGCGTGGGAAAGTCAAAAAACATTCAGTACTTC.

This clonotype was recorded at least ten times. This chain connects TRBV5-1 to TRBJ2-2; D remains unclear. The CDR3 covers 13 residues. Germline CDR1 and CDR2: SGHRS and YFSETQ. The V end was cut by 3 bases, the J end by 4 bases, with 7 bases between. CDR3 sequence: CASSSSTTGELFF. As DNA, the CDR3 is TGCGCCAGCAGCTCCTCCACCACCGGGGAGCTGTTTTTT.

V and J are TRBV6-5 and TRBJ2-3, with 8 bases identical to TRBD2. CDR1 and CDR2 from the germline V gene are MNHEY and SVGAGI. The V segment lost 2 bases and the J segment 8 bases; nucleotides outside the gene matches: 3. There are 13 residues in the CDR3. The CDR3, as DNA: TGTGCCAGCAGTTACCCGGGAGGGCGTACGCAGTATTTT. It encodes CASSYPGGRTQYF.

This clonotype was seen a few times. The chain is built from TRBV7-6 and TRBJ2-7; 7 bases are a match to TRBD1. The germline gives CDR1 SGHVS, CDR2 FNYEAQ. The CDR3 runs to 11 residues. V lost 5 bases, J lost 6 bases, and 1 base stayed unmatched. The CDR3 protein is CASSTGVEQYF. The CDR3 DNA follows: TGTGCCAGCAGCACAGGGGTCGAGCAGTACTTC.

This clonotype occurred a few times. This chain connects TRBV6-1 to TRBJ2-1; the D gene could be TRBD1 or TRBD2 (5 bases each). Germline assignment: CDR1 MNHNS and CDR2 SASEGT. V was shortened by 5 bases and J by 9 bases, with 17 bases between the two germline ends. The CDR3 is 14 amino acids. The DNA for the CDR3 is TGTGCCAGCAGTCCCGGGGCCCAATTTGGTGAGCAGTTCTTC. This translates into CASSPGAQFGEQFF.

The table lists this clonotype with a few counts. The rearrangement links TRBV10-3 to TRBJ1-3; D unresolved. From germline, CDR1 is ENHRY and CDR2 SYGVKD. The CDR3 is 11 residues long. Trimming took off 6 bases at V and 0 bases at J, with 0 bases between the two ends. The CDR3 spells CAISSGNTIYF. In DNA, the CDR3 is TGTGCCATCAGCTCTGGAAACACCATATATTTT.

This clonotype was recorded many times. V and J are TRBV28 and TRBJ2-3; 10 bases fit TRBD1. V gave up 5 bases and J gave up 4 bases; unmatched junction bases: 9. The CDR3 totals 16 residues. CDR1 is MDHEN and CDR2 is SYDVKM in the germline V gene. The CDR3 nucleotides are TGTGCCAGCAGTGTCGGCGGGACAGGGGCTGCAGATACGCAGTATTTT. Protein: CASSVGGTGAADTQYF.

This clonotype was recorded many times. The V gene is TRBV27, the J gene TRBJ2-1; D is perhaps TRBD1 or TRBD2 (5 bases each). The V end lost 5 bases, the J end lost 4 bases, and 15 bases lay between the germline ends. Germline assignment: CDR1 MNHEY and CDR2 SMNVEV (reference sequence). The CDR3 is 15 amino acids. For the CDR3, the DNA is TGTGCCAGCAGTCTGACCGGGACCTTTTACAATGAGCAGTTCTTC. It yields the protein CASSLTGTFYNEQFF.

This clonotype was counted a few times. CDR3: CASSIGRVGNEQFF. The CDR3 DNA reads TGTGCCAGTAGTATCGGAAGGGTTGGCAATGAGCAGTTCTTC. The chain is built from TRBV19 and TRBJ2-1; D remains unclear. Germline CDR1 and CDR2: LNHDA and SQIVND (reference sequence). The CDR3 has 14 residues. Trimming pared 3 bases from V and 6 bases from J, leaving 12 bases between. Supplemented by reference TRBV19 and TRBJ2-1, the full variable domain reads DGGITQSPKYLFRKEGQNVTLSCEQNLNHDAMYWYRQDPGQGLRLIYYSQIVNDFQKGDIAEGYSVSREKKESFPLTVTSAQKNPTAFYLCASSIGRVGNEQFFGPGTRLTVL.

This clonotype was detected ten times or more. The rearrangement uses TRBV11-1 and TRBJ2-1, with D possibly matching TRBD2 (6 bases). Trimming removed 5 bases from V and 4 bases from J, with 12 bases in between. The CDR3 consists of 14 residues. Germline V CDR1 and CDR2: SGHAT, FQDESV (reference sequence). CDR3 sequence reads: CASSPRREYNEQFF. The CDR3 DNA reads as TGTGCCAGCAGCCCCCGGCGGGAATACAATGAGCAGTTCTTC.

The chain couples TRBV6-5 to TRBJ1-1; D remains ambiguous. The V gene's germline CDR1 is MNHEY and CDR2 SVGAGI. CDR3 length equals 15 residues. V was cut by 2 bases and J by 1 base, with 11 bases left in between. The CDR3 DNA is TGTGCCAGCAGTTACGAGACCCCCGCGAACACTGAAGCTTTCTTT. Its protein product is CASSYETPANTEAFF.

This clonotype was counted many times. The rearrangement links TRBV12-3 or TRBV12-4 to TRBJ1-5; D ambiguous. V dropped 5 bases and J dropped 8 bases, with 16 bases sitting between them. The CDR3 length is 14 residues. The CDR3: CASSIWDSGKPQHF. DNA for the CDR3: TGTGCCAGCAGTATTTGGGATTCGGGAAAGCCCCAGCATTTT.

Comment on this clonotype: A read error is likely, as this CDR3 ends without the conserved phenylalanine or tryptophan. The chain is built from TRBV28 and TRBJ2-1; D not resolved. The CDR3 contains 12 residues. Trimming took off 4 bases at V and 4 bases at J, with 5 bases between the two ends. Germline CDR1 and CDR2: MDHEN and SYDVKM. CDR3 coding DNA: TGTGCCAGCAGTTGGGGTTACAATGAGCAGTTCCTC. It translates to CASSWGYNEQFL.

This clonotype was seen only a few times. V gene TRBV5-1 combines with J gene TRBJ2-5; 9 bases match TRBD1. V gave up 0 bases and J gave up 11 bases; unmatched junction bases: 5. The V gene's germline CDR1 is SGHRS and CDR2 YFSETQ. The CDR3 contains 13 residues. CDR3 loop: CASSLEQGAKQYF. The CDR3 DNA reads as TGCGCCAGCAGCTTGGAACAGGGGGCGAAACAGTACTTC.

This CDR3 reads CASSPLFWASGGATDTQYF. The CDR3 DNA reads TGTGCCAGCAGTCCCCTCTTTTGGGCTAGCGGGGGGGCAACTGATACGCAGTATTTT. This chain connects TRBV12-3 or TRBV12-4 to TRBJ2-3, with TRBD2 identical over 12 bases. V was pared by 5 bases and J by 6 bases, with 18 bases of the junction left unmatched. CDR3 length: 19 amino acids.

About this clonotype: Possible read error: a much larger clone is one base away. The chain uses TRBV6-2 or TRBV6-3 and TRBJ2-3, with 9 bases matching TRBD2. The ends lost 7 bases at V and 6 bases at J; junction bases unmatched: 14. There are 16 residues in the CDR3. Germline CDR1 reads MNHEY; CDR2 reads SVGEGT. As DNA, the CDR3 is TGTGCCAGCATCCAAGGTGGCGGGGGGGCAACCGATACGCAGTATTTT. This translates into CASIQGGGGATDTQYF.

This clonotype was observed at least ten times. The chain uses TRBV12-3 or TRBV12-4 and TRBJ2-1; D gene uncertain. The V end lost 2 bases, the J end lost 4 bases, and 12 bases lay between the germline ends. The CDR3 extends over 15 amino acids. The CDR3 nucleotides read TGTGCCAGCAGTTTATACGGAGAATCATACAATGAGCAGTTCTTC. Amino acids: CASSLYGESYNEQFF.

This clonotype has a handful of counts. Here the CDR3 DNA reads TGTGCCAGTACCGGCGACGGTGACGGGAACTATGGCTACACCTTC. Its protein product is CASTGDGDGNYGYTF. This rearrangement joins TRBV19 to TRBJ1-2; D call uncertain. CDR1 and CDR2 from the germline V gene are LNHDA and SQIVND (reference sequence). The CDR3 length is 15 residues. Trimming removed 7 bases at V and 2 bases at J, with 17 bases between.

J is TRBJ2-3 and V is TRBV6-5; D not resolved. The CDR3 spans 15 residues. Germline values: CDR1 MNHEY, CDR2 SVGAGI. Trimming removed 0 bases at V and 1 base at J, with 8 bases between. As DNA, the CDR3 is TGTGCCAGCAGTTACTCGTATCGAGGCACAGATACGCAGTATTTT. It encodes CASSYSYRGTDTQYF.